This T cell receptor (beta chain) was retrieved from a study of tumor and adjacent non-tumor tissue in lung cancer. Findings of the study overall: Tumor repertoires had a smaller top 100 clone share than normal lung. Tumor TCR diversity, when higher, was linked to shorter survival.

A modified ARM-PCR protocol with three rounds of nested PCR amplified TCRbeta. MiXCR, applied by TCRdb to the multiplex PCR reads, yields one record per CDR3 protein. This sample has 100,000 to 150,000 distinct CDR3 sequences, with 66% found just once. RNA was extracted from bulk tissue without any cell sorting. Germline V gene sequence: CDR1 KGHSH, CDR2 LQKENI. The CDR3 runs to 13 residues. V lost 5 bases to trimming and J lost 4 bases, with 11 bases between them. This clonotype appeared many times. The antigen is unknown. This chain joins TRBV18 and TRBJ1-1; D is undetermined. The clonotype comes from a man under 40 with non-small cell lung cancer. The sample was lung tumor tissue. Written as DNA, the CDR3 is TGTGCCAGCTCAGAGTCAGGTCGCACTGAAGCTTTCTTT. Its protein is CASSESGRTEAFF. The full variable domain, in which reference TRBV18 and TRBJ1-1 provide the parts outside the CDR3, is NAGVMQNPRHLVRRRGQEARLRCSPMKGHSHVYWYRQLPEEGLKFMVYLQKENIIDESGMPKERFSAEFPKEGPSILRIQQVVRGDSAAYFCASSESGRTEAFFGQGTRLTVV.